This T cell receptor beta chain came from a study of beta chain features in type 1 diabetes listed by TCRdb under 2018. Broadly, across the study: Mean age, gender distribution, total cell number and subset yield did not differ between patients and healthy donors. In the study, recently diagnosed type 1 diabetes patients and matched healthy donors were compared on the TCRB repertoires of their sorted circulating CD4+ T cell subsets. Regulatory and stem cell-like memory subsets were obtained from only 8 patients and roughly 8 healthy donors, while naive and central memory subsets were obtained from all 30 or so donors. A total of about 110 million sorted cells were examined across all samples, and the number of cells per subset was strongly correlated with RNA yield.

Note on this clone: Its cognate antigen has yet to be identified. No base qualities exist here, and no much larger clone lies one base off it.

Paper-wide results and their limitations: Only small numbers of individuals were included in the HLA sub-analyses, which left unresolved whether HLA type had any influence on TCRB rearrangement. Naive, central memory and regulatory TCRB repertoires appeared to be more similar among patients than among healthy donors. Shorter templates might be favored by PCR, yet because patient and control samples were amplified and corrected together, any such skew would affect both groups equally. At VDJ recombination sites, patients with type 1 diabetes made fewer insertions and deleted more nucleotides, a pattern implying thymic rearrangement abnormalities. Type 1 diabetes patients showed a moderate but significant shortening of TCRB CDR3 length in all four CD4+ subsets. Sequencing cDNA rather than genomic DNA could over-represent highly expressing activated cells, although activation and CD3 levels did not differ between groups.

The germline V gene sets CDR1 to SGDLS and CDR2 to YYNGEE. The V end gives up 0 bases and the J end 0 bases, leaving 6 bases in the junction not matched to a gene. There are 19 amino acids in the CDR3, from cysteine to phenylalanine inclusive. The DNA shown is the 57-base CDR3, in frame from base 1. A single peripheral blood draw of roughly 0.11 L on average was collected from each donor into heparinised tubes. Naive, central memory, regulatory and stem cell-like memory CD4+ T cells were sorted on a BD FACSAria II using a panel including CD45RO, CCR7, CD25, CD127, CD95 and CD27. All sorted populations exceeded 98% purity. PBMCs were separated immediately by Lymphoprep density gradient centrifugation and were stained directly, without being cultured. Samples were stained and sorted in pairs, with one healthy donor and one patient per experiment, so that batch effects were minimized. The entire isolated RNA was reverse transcribed using the High Capacity cDNA Reverse Transcription Kit, and thus expressed TCRB transcripts were sequenced. Naive, central memory and regulatory T cell samples underwent deep immunoSEQ sequencing, averaging about 3.57 million total reads per sample. Sorted cells were lysed in RLT buffer, and RNA was extracted using DNase-treated RNeasy Micro or Mini kits according to cell number. Each cell subset was processed separately to prevent cross-contamination, with patient and healthy donor samples processed together. The immunoSEQ multiplex PCR was used to amplify TCRB sequences from cDNA, generating 87-bp fragments that spanned the CDR3 region. Sequencing of the amplicons was done on the Illumina HiSeq platform. Per the source publication's procedure: Synthetic template baselines were used to correct PCR bias computationally, reads within Hamming distance 2 were collapsed, and singletons that could not be merged were discarded. Reads were aligned against IMGT so that V, D and J genes, CDR3 length and insertions or deletions at six rearrangement sites could be assigned. Clonotype counts were normalized to sorted cell number within each subset before computing true diversity and Gini coefficients with the tcR R package. Repertoire sharing was quantified using the overlap coefficient calculated on TCRB nucleotide sequences. As a proxy for the pre-selection repertoire, out-of-frame TCRB sequences from naive cells were analyzed. TCRdb re-hosts the immuneACCESS table, in-frame sequences only. Its copies lack some clones; in the studies checked, an unresolved V gene accounts for under half of them, and the cause for the rest is not known. D and trimming were read from the DNA, whereas the V and J calls and clone size are those reported in that table. The sample table records some 400,000 clones; roughly 15% of these occur just once. The top ten constitute approximately 0.019% of the sample.

The receptor comes from a woman aged 18-30 years in good health. The rearrangement combines TRBV9 with TRBJ2-1; TRBD2 fits 13 bases in the junction. Sequenced: naive CD4+ T cells from blood. In the paper's terms, the cell subset or site label means: true naive CD4+ T cells. The base sequence is TGTGCCAGCAGCGTAGGGACTAGCGGGAGTTCAAGCTCCTACAATGAGCAGTTCTTC. This sequence encodes CASSVGTSGSSSSYNEQFF. Supplemented by the reference TRBV9 and TRBJ2-1 proteins around the CDR3, the complete variable domain is DSGVTQTPKHLITATGQRVTLRCSPRSGDLSVYWYQQSLDQGLQFLIQYYNGEERAKGNILERFSAQQFPDLHSELNLSSLELGDSALYFCASSVGTSGSSSSYNEQFFGPGTRLTVL.